The 10 T cell receptor beta chains presented below share a single source sample, sequenced in a study of Tregs in tolerant kidney transplant recipients. Method: immunoSEQ multiplex PCR; TCRdb's copy keeps in-frame clones and lacks some. The table for this sample gives 15,000 or so clones. Related graft donors supplied nonmyeloablative bone marrow transplants, and mixed chimerism was transient. This specimen consisted of CD8+ T cells from blood (PBMCs), obtained 6 months after the transplant. These receptors came from a human patient who received a combined kidney and bone marrow transplant. Some T cells may have come from the graft donor.

CDR3 DNA (partial): TGTGCCAGCAGCTCATGGACAGTGGGAGGGCCC. Protein: CASSSWTVGGP. The whole CDR3 reads CASSSWTVGGPQHF. This rearrangement joins TRBV7-2 to TRBJ1-5; a possible D gene is TRBD1 (6 bases). The missing CDR3 end, 3 residues past where the read stops, is filled in from the germline J gene. V lost 4 bases, J lost 9 bases, and 16 bases lay in between. The germline V gene has CDR1 SGHTA and CDR2 FQGNSA. The CDR3 sequence is 14 residues long.

As regards this clone: The read finishes 3 residues shy of the CDR3 end, and the germline J gene is used to complete it. This chain joins TRBV6-1 and TRBJ2-7; 8 bases are a match to TRBD1. V lost 4 bases to trimming and J lost 3 bases; unmatched junction nucleotides: 8. The CDR3 has 15 residues. Germline V gene data show CDR1 as MNHNS and CDR2 as SASEGT. CDR3 protein: CASSVMDRVGYEQYF. The covered CDR3 bases are TGTGCCAGCAGTGTCATGGACAGGGTGGGCTACGAG.

CDR3 DNA, as far as it was read: TGTGCCAGCAGCTTCGGTGCCCAGACC. Its translation is CASSFGAQT. The CDR3, in full, reads CASSFGAQTQYF. V and J are TRBV11-2 and TRBJ2-5, with D unclear. The read halts 3 residues ahead of the CDR3 end, with the missing end drawn from the germline J gene. With 3 bases removed from V and 6 bases from J, the gap between germline ends came to 8 bases. From germline, CDR1 is SGHAT and CDR2 FQNNGV. The CDR3 extends over 12 amino acids.

Concerning this clone itself: The read halts 3 residues ahead of the CDR3 end, with the missing end drawn from the germline J gene. This sequence joins TRBV6-2 or TRBV6-3 and TRBJ2-5; D possibly corresponds to TRBD2 (5 bases). Trimming removed 0 bases from V and 5 bases from J, with 16 bases in between. The CDR3 loop spans 16 amino acids. Germline lookup yields CDR1 MNHEY and CDR2 SVGEGT. The sequenced CDR3 bases are TGTGCCAGCAGTTACTCCGGATCCGGGGTGGTGGAGACC. Its protein is CASSYSGSGVVET. The entire CDR3 protein is CASSYSGSGVVETQYF.

In the case of this clone: The CDR3 end is not reached by the read, which stops 3 residues before it; the germline J gene fills it in. The chain recombines TRBV28 with TRBJ2-7, with D possibly being TRBD1 (5 bases). Germline lookup yields CDR1 MDHEN and CDR2 SYDVKM. CDR3 length: 14 residues. The V end was cut by 2 bases, the J end by 3 bases, with 11 bases between. The sequenced CDR3 bases are TGTGCCAGCAGTTTAGTTGACAGATTCTACGAG. Its translation: CASSLVDRFYE. The full CDR3 protein reads CASSLVDRFYEQYF.

Concerning this clone itself: From the germline J gene comes the end of the CDR3, since the read stops 3 residues before it. This chain uses TRBV9 with TRBJ2-7; 9 bases are shared with TRBD2. V was pared by 0 bases and J by 3 bases, with 4 bases of the junction left unmatched. This CDR3 region has 15 residues. Germline V lookup: CDR1 SGDLS, CDR2 YYNGEE. Incomplete CDR3 DNA: TGTGCCAGCAGCGTAGGCGCGACTAGCGGCTACGAG. Translation gives CASSVGATSGYE. The full CDR3 protein reads CASSVGATSGYEQYF.

Note on this clone: The read terminates 3 residues ahead of where the CDR3 ends, so the germline J gene completes it. V is TRBV5-5 and J is TRBJ2-3; 12 nucleotides align to TRBD1. CDR1 SGHKS and CDR2 YYEKEE come from the germline V gene (reference sequence). This CDR3 is 15 amino acids long. CDR3 in amino acids: CASSFGDRGPETQYF. Incomplete CDR3 DNA: TGTGCCAGCAGCTTCGGGGACAGGGGGCCGGAGACG.

The CDR3 loop is CSARVWAGDYGYTF. The sequenced part of the CDR3 DNA is TGCAGTGCTAGAGTGTGGGCAGGGGACTATGGC. This chain links TRBV20-1 with TRBJ1-2, with D possibly matching TRBD1 (6 bases). The read gets to within 3 residues of the CDR3 end, and the germline J gene fills in the rest. Germline V lookup: CDR1 DFQATT, CDR2 SNEGSKA (reference sequence). V lost 1 base and J lost 3, with 12 bases in between. The CDR3 extends over 14 amino acids.

Concerning this clone: Coverage ceases 3 residues before the CDR3 finishes, and the germline J gene fills in the end. The V call is TRBV20-1, the J call TRBJ1-6; 10 bases fit TRBD1. Germline V gene data show CDR1 as DFQATT and CDR2 as SNEGSKA (reference sequence). This CDR3 is built from 15 residues. V lost 7 bases and J lost 10; bases outside the gene matches: 13. The sequenced CDR3 bases are TGCAGTGACACTCCGGACAGGGGGGTAGGGTCACCC. It codes for CSDTPDRGVGSP. The full CDR3 is CSDTPDRGVGSPLHF.

Concerning this clone itself: Sequencing ends 3 residues short of the CDR3 end; the germline J gene provides the rest. The rearrangement uses TRBV7-9 and TRBJ1-1; tentative D call: TRBD1 (6 bases). This CDR3 is 13 amino acids long. The germline V gene has CDR1 SEHNR and CDR2 FQNEAQ (reference sequence). The sequenced CDR3 bases are TGTGCCAGCAAGGCAGGGGATTTGGAGACA. Translated: CASKAGDLET. The CDR3 in its entirety is CASKAGDLETAFF.